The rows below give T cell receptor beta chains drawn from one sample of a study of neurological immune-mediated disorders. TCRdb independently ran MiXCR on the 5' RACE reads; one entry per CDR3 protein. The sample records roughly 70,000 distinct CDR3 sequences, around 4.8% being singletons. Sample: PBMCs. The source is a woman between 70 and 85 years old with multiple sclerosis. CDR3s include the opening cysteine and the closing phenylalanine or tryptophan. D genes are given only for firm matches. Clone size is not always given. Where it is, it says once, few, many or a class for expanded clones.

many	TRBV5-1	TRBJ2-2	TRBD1	CASSLQGGGDGELFF	TGCGCCAGCAGCTTGCAAGGGGGCGGTGACGGGGAGCTGTTTTTT
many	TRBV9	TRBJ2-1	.	CASSSRRALVNEQFF	TGTGCCAGCAGCTCCCGGAGGGCCCTCGTCAATGAGCAGTTCTTC
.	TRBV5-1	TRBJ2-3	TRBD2	CASSSGTSDVDTQYF	TGCGCCAGCAGCTCCGGGACTAGCGATGTAGATACGCAGTATTTT
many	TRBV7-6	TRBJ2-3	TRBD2	CASSYIAGGPDTQYF	TGTGCCAGCAGCTATATAGCGGGAGGGCCAGATACGCAGTATTTT
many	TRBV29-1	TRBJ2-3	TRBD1	CSVTGQGVDTQYF	TGCAGCGTCACGGGACAGGGGGTAGATACGCAGTATTTT
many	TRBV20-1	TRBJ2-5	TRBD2	CSASPSGSETQYF	TGCAGTGCTAGCCCTAGCGGGAGTGAGACCCAGTACTTC
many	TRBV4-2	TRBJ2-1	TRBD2	CASSQGVSGPDSYEQFF	TGTGCCAGCAGCCAAGGGGTTAGCGGGCCCGATTCCTATGAGCAGTTCTTC
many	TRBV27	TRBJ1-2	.	CASSSGVRDGYTF	TGTGCCAGCAGTTCAGGGGTACGTGATGGCTACACCTTC
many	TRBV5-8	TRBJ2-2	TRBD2	CASSLPSGANTGELFF	TGTGCCAGCAGTCTTCCTAGCGGGGCGAACACCGGGGAGCTGTTTTTT
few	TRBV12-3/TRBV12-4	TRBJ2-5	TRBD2	CASREREVFQETQYF	TGTGCCAGCAGGGAGCGGGAGGTATTCCAAGAGACCCAGTACTTC
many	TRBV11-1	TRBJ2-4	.	CASSTGALAKNIQYF	TGTGCCAGCAGCACGGGGGCCCTAGCCAAAAACATTCAGTACTTC
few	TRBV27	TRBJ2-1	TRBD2	CASSLPPPGRLAGVGNEQFF	TGTGCCAGCAGTTTACCCCCCCCGGGGCGACTAGCGGGAGTCGGCAATGAGCAGTTCTTC
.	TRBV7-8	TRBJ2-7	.	CASSPRVAVYEQYF	TGTGCCAGCAGCCCTCGGGTAGCGGTCTACGAGCAGTACTTC
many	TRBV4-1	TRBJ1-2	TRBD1	CASSHRQGDSGGYTF	TGCGCCAGCAGCCACCGACAGGGCGACTCAGGTGGCTACACCTTC
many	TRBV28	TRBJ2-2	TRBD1	CASSLGTGVNTGELFF	TGTGCCAGCAGTTTGGGGACAGGGGTGAACACCGGGGAGCTGTTTTTT
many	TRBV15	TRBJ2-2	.	CATSRDRTNTGELFF	TGTGCCACCAGCAGAGATCGAACGAACACCGGGGAGCTGTTTTTT
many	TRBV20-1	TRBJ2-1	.	CSARDGRLSSYNEQFF	TGCAGTGCTAGAGATGGACGCCTGAGCTCCTACAATGAGCAGTTCTTC